This is a list of T cell receptor beta chains from one sample in a study of shared T cell receptors in the human thymus. The data were produced by immunoSEQ multiplex PCR, yet TCRdb's version contains in-frame clones alone and is incomplete. The profile covers about 660,000 clones, with about 89% appearing a single time and under 0.01% taken by the ten largest. The data were also submitted as part of a second study, on human thymus T cells.

The sequenced sample was thymocytes. All receptors derive from a boy in the first two years of life with a congenital heart defect. Both conserved end residues are part of each CDR3. The D gene is left open where the match is weak. Size tells how often a clone was seen (once, few, many) or the class of an expanded clone, and some rows leave it out.

v_gene	abundance	j_gene	d_gene	CDR3nt	CDR3aa
TRBV5-6	NA	TRBJ2-7	NA	TGTGCCAGCAGCCGTCGACGCGGGACAGCCTACGAGCAGTACTTC	CASSRRRGTAYEQYF
TRBV7-2	NA	TRBJ1-5	NA	TGTGCCAGCAGCTACCGAGGTTCAGGGCGACGGAATCAGCCCCAGCATTTT	CASSYRGSGRRNQPQHF
TRBV28	NA	TRBJ1-3	NA	TGTGCCAGCAGTTTAATCCATTTCAGCGGCCTAACTGGAAACACCATATATTTT	CASSLIHFSGLTGNTIYF
TRBV4-3	NA	TRBJ2-2	NA	TGCGCCAGCAGCCAAGTAGTACAGAGCGGGTTGGAGGCCGGGGAGCTGTTTTTT	CASSQVVQSGLEAGELFF
TRBV9	NA	TRBJ1-1	TRBD1	TGTGCCAGCAGCGTAGTAATTGGGACAGGGGATATGAACACTGAAGCTTTCTTT	CASSVVIGTGDMNTEAFF
TRBV14	NA	TRBJ2-4	NA	TGTGCCAGCAGCCAGGGGACTGAAGCCAAAAACATTCAGTACTTC	CASSQGTEAKNIQYF
TRBV4-3	NA	TRBJ2-7	TRBD2	TGCGCCAGCAGCCAAGATACGGAGCGGGAGGGCGAGCAGTACTTC	CASSQDTEREGEQYF
TRBV28	NA	TRBJ1-5	NA	TGTGCCAGCAGGGACAGCCCCAATCAGCCCCAGCATTTT	CASRDSPNQPQHF
TRBV5-4	NA	TRBJ1-1	NA	TGTGCCAGCAGCTTGGCCGCAGAGAACACTGAAGCTTTCTTT	CASSLAAENTEAFF
TRBV4-1	NA	TRBJ2-2	TRBD2	TGCGCCAGCAGCCAAGAAATCGGGAGGGACGTCACCGGGGAGCTGTTTTTT	CASSQEIGRDVTGELFF
TRBV5-1	NA	TRBJ2-3	TRBD2	TGCGCCAGCAGCTACGCTAGGACTAGCGGGGTCACAGATACGCAGTATTTT	CASSYARTSGVTDTQYF
TRBV7-2	once	TRBJ2-5	TRBD1	TGTGCCAGCAGCTTGCATGACAGGGGGCCAGAAGAGACCCAGTACTTC	CASSLHDRGPEETQYF
TRBV4-1	NA	TRBJ1-2	TRBD1	TGCGCCAGCAGCCAAAGCAGGGGGGACTATGGCTACACCTTC	CASSQSRGDYGYTF
TRBV12-1	NA	TRBJ2-7	NA	TGTGCCAGCAGCTTTAGGCGGGAGGGGTCCTACGAGCAGTACTTC	CASSFRREGSYEQYF
TRBV10-3	once	TRBJ2-5	NA	TGTGCCATCAGTGAGGCCCAACTAGAATCCTGGAACCGAGGTCGGCTGAAAGAGACCCAGTACTTC	CAISEAQLESWNRGRLKETQYF
TRBV7-9	NA	TRBJ2-1	TRBD2	TGTGCCAGCAGTTTGGGAGGGGAGCGGAACAATGAGCAGTTCTTC	CASSLGGERNNEQFF